This T cell receptor beta chain was identified during a study of T-cell memory formation after mild COVID-19. Study conclusions and caveats: Those CD4+ clones that contracted were mainly in CM and EM (CD8+ ones in EMRA). Pre-infection memory carried some responding clones, suggesting that cross-reactive memory joined. Among clones peaking at day 37 in the second wave, SARS-CoV-2 specificity remained unconfirmed.

Constant-segment primers served in 5'RACE that generated TCR alpha and TCR beta cDNA libraries bearing sample barcodes and UMIs. TCRdb reprocessed the 5' RACE reads with MiXCR, giving one entry per CDR3 protein. The data show roughly 340,000 distinct CDR3 sequences, with 20% to 25% seen just once and roughly 23% held by the top ten. Germline V CDR1 and CDR2: SGHRS, YFSETQ. The CDR3 is 15 residues long. Trimming at V came to 5 bases and at J to 1 base, leaving 5 bases not matched to a gene. This clonotype has a handful of counts. Its antigen is unidentified. The clonotype was recovered from a man aged 18 to 35 who had mild COVID-19 (a few samples of this study predate the infection). Cell type and time point are not known. Source material: PBMCs or a T cell subset sorted from them (not recorded which). The genes are TRBV5-1 and TRBJ2-3, with 9 bases identical to TRBD1. The CDR3 protein is CASSRTGGGTDTQYF. Written as DNA, the CDR3 is TGCGCCAGCAGTCGTACAGGGGGCGGCACAGATACGCAGTATTTT.